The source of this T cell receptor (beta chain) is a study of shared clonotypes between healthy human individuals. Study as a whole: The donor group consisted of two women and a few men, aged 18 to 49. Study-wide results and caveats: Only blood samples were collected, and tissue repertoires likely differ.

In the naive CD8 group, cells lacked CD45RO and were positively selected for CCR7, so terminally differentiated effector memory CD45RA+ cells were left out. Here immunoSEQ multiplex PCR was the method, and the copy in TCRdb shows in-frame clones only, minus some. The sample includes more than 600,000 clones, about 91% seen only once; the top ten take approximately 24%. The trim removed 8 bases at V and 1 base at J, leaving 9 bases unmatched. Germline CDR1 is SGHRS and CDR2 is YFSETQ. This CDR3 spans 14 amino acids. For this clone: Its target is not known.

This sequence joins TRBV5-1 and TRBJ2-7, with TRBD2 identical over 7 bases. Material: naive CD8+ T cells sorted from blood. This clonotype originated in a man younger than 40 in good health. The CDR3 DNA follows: TGCGCCAGAGCGACCTGGGGAGGGTCCTACGAGCAGTACTTC. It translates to CARATWGGSYEQYF.